This T cell receptor (beta chain) stems from a study of identical twins (dated by TCRdb to the mid-2010s). Regarding the study in general: The study deep-sequenced TCR alpha and beta repertoires from monozygotic twins, unrelated adults of various ages and cord blood to test whether fetal clonotypes persist. To rule out contamination, the twin experiments were replicated at different times with different library preparation protocols.

Paper-wide results and their limitations: Recombination models systematically underestimated out-of-frame TCR alpha sharing in monozygotic twins but agreed with sharing between unrelated individuals. Abundant cord blood beta clonotypes had fewer insertions, young adult naive repertoires showed a similar but weaker trend, and memory repertoires showed no such trend. Because the same donors could not be followed over many years, conclusions were based on cross-sectional statistical analysis. Excess twin sharing in beta out-of-frame sequences was weaker because fewer shared sequences lowered the signal-to-noise ratio. Compared with coincidental sharing between unrelated individuals, out-of-frame TCR alpha sequences shared between twins had an excess of sequences with low generation probability. Invariant T cells such as MAIT and iNKT could partly confound zero-insertion analyses, though diverse VJ usage argued against this for most clonotypes.

The sample holds many counts of this clonotype. There is no known antigen for this receptor. Per-base quality was not reported, and no clone a single base away is much larger than it. All donors were healthy Caucasians. Three pairs of female monozygotic twins, all aged about 18 to 30 years, were included in the twin cohort. RNA for TCR libraries was isolated from peripheral blood mononuclear cells. The CDR3 spans 16 residues, from the cysteine through the phenylalanine. The sequence is cut down to CDR3 DNA, 48 bases in frame from base 1. CDR1 DFQATT and CDR2 SNEGSKA were looked up in the germline V gene (reference sequence). Cut back by 0 bases and 8 bases, the V and J ends lie 20 bases apart. Library construction relied on 5' RACE. Instrument on record: Illumina HiSeq 2000. Template switching added a universal primer binding site, and the final cDNA carried a unique molecular identifier that allowed TCR cDNA molecules to be counted accurately. Specific primers in the conserved constant-segment region were used to synthesize first-strand cDNA for TCR alpha and beta chains. To control for contamination, each cDNA library was double barcoded with a SMART-Mk sample barcode plus Illumina barcodes. TruSeq adapter sequences, together with Illumina sample barcodes, were added in two successive PCR steps. Sequencing of the TCR alpha and beta cDNA libraries was done on the Illumina HiSeq platform using custom primers. The original pipeline was this. Raw reads were processed with MiGEC to extract unique molecular identifiers, and MiXCR was used to determine CDR3 positions. For each individual, recombination models were inferred using an EM algorithm with the repgenHMM and IGoR tools. The tcR package in R was used for shared clonotype analysis, with sharing normalized by the product of cloneset sizes. To study raw recombination without the effects of thymic and clonal selection, out-of-frame nonproductive sequences were analyzed. TCRdb passed the public sequencing reads through fastp at Q25 and MiXCR, retaining productive beta sequences. Here each entry gathers all rows of one CDR3 protein and keeps the most common genes and DNA. The V and J calls and clone size are TCRdb's, not the authors'. The sample data list 450,000 to 650,000 distinct CDR3 sequences, and 9.5% to 10% of these were observed just once. The top ten constitute roughly 3% of the sample.

The data were also submitted as part of a second study, on yellow fever vaccine responses in identical twins. The second source states: The T cell response to vaccination in identical twins was reported by the authors to appear partly convergent and partly personalized. Focusing on identical twins, the study followed the T cell clones that responded to the vaccine, and did so with precision.

What was sequenced was PBMCs. This receptor was taken from a woman between 18 and 29 years old in good health. Rearrangement joined TRBV20-1 to TRBJ2-1; possibly the D gene is TRBD2, per 6 matching bases. The DNA sequence is TGCAGTGCTAGAGAGGTTTGGCGGGGCCCTAATGATGAGCAGTTCTTC. The encoded protein is CSAREVWRGPNDEQFF.